This T cell receptor (beta chain) is drawn from a study of OX40 agonist ivuxolimab in advanced cancers. Turning to the overall study: Ivuxolimab was an agonistic, fully human IgG2 monoclonal antibody directed against OX40 (CD134), a costimulatory receptor. Of the approximately 50 patients in dose escalation, some 20 had hepatocellular carcinoma, some 15 had melanoma, 9 had renal cell carcinoma and 9 had head and neck cancer. Intravenous ivuxolimab was administered to patients every 2 weeks at six dose levels: 0.01, 0.1, 0.3, 1.5, 3 and 10 mg/kg. The paper describes the monotherapy dose-escalation part (N of about 57 patients) of the phase I trial of ivuxolimab. In the dose-escalation cohort, roughly 80% of patients were male, and the mean age was around 60 years, with a range of roughly 23 to 85. Peripheral TCRbeta sequencing aimed to test whether ivuxolimab altered TCR sequence diversity and caused clonal T-cell expansion. Three dose-escalation patients achieved partial responses, one with hepatocellular carcinoma and two with cutaneous melanoma. Patients were allowed to have had prior anti-PD-1, anti-PD-L1 or anti-CTLA-4 therapy, and about 40% of the dose-escalation patients had been treated with checkpoint inhibitors.

A word on this clone: Its binding antigen is unknown. Base qualities are not at hand, and no much larger clone is one base apart.

Genomic DNA was isolated from the sorted cells so that the TCRbeta CDR3 region could be sequenced. The immunoSEQ Assay was used to sequence the TCRbeta CDR3 regions. TCRdb limited this immuneACCESS table to in-frame rearrangements with V and J called. A share of clones is missing; checked studies link under half to unresolved V genes, and the rest is unexplained. Present in this sample are about 21,000 clones, more than 75% of which were seen just once. The ten largest account for around 11% of the sample. The trial excluded patients who had a history of autoimmune disease or were on systemic immunosuppression. In every dose cohort, peripheral blood was drawn for TCR sequencing at baseline, cycle 4 day 1, and cycle 7 day 1. The samples were drawn from a first-in-human, open-label, multicenter phase I dose-escalation trial of ivuxolimab. Adults with locally advanced or metastatic melanoma, renal cell carcinoma, hepatocellular carcinoma or head and neck squamous cell carcinoma were enrolled in the trial. Before TCR sequencing, CD4+ T cells and CD8+ T cells from peripheral blood were sorted into separate populations.

Beyond this particular receptor, the publication reports: The antigen specificity of the peripheral T cells that underwent clonal expansion was not determined. Partial responders in the 0.1-3.0 mg/kg groups had among the lowest normalized peripheral clonal expansion, especially among CD8+ T cells. At doses from 0.1 to 3.0 mg/kg, clonal expansion was seen in both CD4+ and CD8+ blood T cells between baseline and week 6. Low levels of normalized T-cell clonal expansion were also seen in some patients who did not respond. After ivuxolimab, more expanded clones were found on average in CD8+ T cells than in CD4+ T cells.

The CDR3 measures 16 amino acids from cysteine to phenylalanine. The read is trimmed to its CDR3 DNA, 48 bases read in frame from base 1. V loses 0 bases of germline sequence and J loses 4 bases, and the interval between the two ends is 12 bases. The germline V gene specifies SNHLY as CDR1 and FYNNEI as CDR2. The sample in question was CD4+ or CD8+ T cells sorted from blood, obtained in a trial of the OX40 agonist ivuxolimab. The chain employs TRBV2 and TRBJ1-4, with a weak D call of TRBD1 (5 bases match). This TCR was sampled from an adult with an advanced solid tumor such as melanoma, head and neck, liver or kidney cancer. CDR3 reads: CASSEALPQVNEKLFF. The bases read TGTGCCAGCAGTGAAGCGCTTCCACAGGTTAATGAAAAACTGTTTTTT.